A selection of T cell receptor beta chains follows, all from one sample in a study of blood T cell dynamics during melanoma immunotherapy. Sequenced by immunoSEQ multiplex PCR; TCRdb stores in-frame clones only, minus some. This table holds several thousand clones, 88% found once. Sequencing used blood, obtained from a patient treated with checkpoint blockade. The receptor source for this set is a human donor with melanoma. CDR3s include the opening cysteine and the closing phenylalanine or tryptophan. Each record gives: D gene, V gene, J gene, CDR3 protein, CDR3 DNA. A D gene is named only where the DNA matches it firmly.

d_gene: -
v_gene: TRBV6-1
j_gene: TRBJ2-6
CDR3aa: CASSTDFSGANVLTF
CDR3nt: TGTGCCAGCAGTACCGACTTCTCTGGGGCCAACGTCCTGACTTTC

d_gene: -
v_gene: TRBV28
j_gene: TRBJ1-2
CDR3aa: CASSRRTAVNGYTF
CDR3nt: TGTGCCAGCAGTCGACGTACGGCGGTTAATGGCTACACCTTC

d_gene: TRBD2
v_gene: TRBV6-1
j_gene: TRBJ2-5
CDR3aa: CASSEAAGGPETQYF
CDR3nt: TGTGCCAGCAGTGAAGCAGCGGGGGGGCCGGAGACCCAGTACTTC

d_gene: -
v_gene: TRBV2
j_gene: TRBJ1-2
CDR3aa: CASSEARWQGKSGYTF
CDR3nt: TGTGCCAGCAGTGAAGCGCGATGGCAGGGGAAATCGGGCTACACCTTC

d_gene: TRBD2
v_gene: TRBV30
j_gene: TRBJ2-7
CDR3aa: CAWSVEAGKASSYEQYF
CDR3nt: TGTGCCTGGAGTGTGGAAGCGGGGAAGGCCTCCTCCTACGAGCAGTACTTC

d_gene: -
v_gene: TRBV6-1
j_gene: TRBJ1-1
CDR3aa: CASSGRIGGNTEAFF
CDR3nt: TGTGCCAGCAGTGGACGGATCGGCGGGAACACTGAAGCTTTCTTT

d_gene: TRBD1
v_gene: TRBV27
j_gene: TRBJ1-5
CDR3aa: CASSPQGRQPQHF
CDR3nt: TGTGCCAGCAGCCCACAGGGGCGTCAGCCCCAGCATTTT

d_gene: -
v_gene: TRBV29-1
j_gene: TRBJ1-1
CDR3aa: CSVEIGGPGTEAFF
CDR3nt: TGCAGCGTTGAAATCGGGGGGCCCGGCACTGAAGCTTTCTTT

d_gene: -
v_gene: TRBV30
j_gene: TRBJ2-3
CDR3aa: CAWDLSRVTSTDTQYF
CDR3nt: TGTGCCTGGGACCTGTCCAGGGTAACTAGCACAGATACGCAGTATTTT

d_gene: TRBD1
v_gene: TRBV6-6
j_gene: TRBJ2-1
CDR3aa: CASSYAGQGTNEQFF
CDR3nt: TGTGCCAGCAGTTACGCTGGACAGGGAACGAATGAGCAGTTCTTC

d_gene: -
v_gene: TRBV27
j_gene: TRBJ1-2
CDR3aa: CASGNEGGYTF
CDR3nt: TGTGCCAGCGGTAACGAGGGAGGCTACACCTTC

d_gene: -
v_gene: TRBV7-2
j_gene: TRBJ2-5
CDR3aa: CASTQRGGRVETQYF
CDR3nt: TGTGCCAGCACCCAAAGGGGGGGCCGGGTTGAGACCCAGTACTTC

d_gene: TRBD2
v_gene: TRBV19
j_gene: TRBJ2-1
CDR3aa: CASTGGYNEQFF
CDR3nt: TGTGCCAGTACGGGGGGGTACAATGAGCAGTTCTTC

d_gene: TRBD2
v_gene: TRBV2
j_gene: TRBJ2-5
CDR3aa: CASSVSSGGPEETQYF
CDR3nt: TGTGCCAGCAGTGTTTCCAGCGGGGGTCCCGAAGAGACCCAGTACTTC